This entry is about one T cell receptor (beta chain). Its specificity is not known. The record originates from a study of cytomegalovirus exposure and HLA in healthy donors. CDR3 size: 15 residues. Germline assignment: CDR1 GTSNPN and CDR2 SVGIG (reference sequence). V lost 0 bases and J lost 5; bases outside the gene matches: 4. Those who donated were healthy bone marrow donors. Whole-study findings and limits: Analyzed later, most CMV-associated TCR beta chains appeared HLA-restricted. In an earlier analysis, productive rearrangement rates for most beta V segments clustered near 87% or 30%.

Amplification used 60 Vbeta primers and 13 Jbeta primers. TCRdb's table, derived via immunoSEQ multiplex PCR, lists solely in-frame clones and lacks some. The sample consists of roughly 180,000 clones, around 75% of them appearing once. The clonotype originates from a male donor in good health and CMV-seronegative. Sequences were obtained from PBMCs. This chain links TRBV30 with TRBJ2-3, with 11 bases that match TRBD2. CDR3 bases: TGTGCCTGGAGTGTTCTAGCGGGGGGTGTAGATACGCAGTATTTT. It is translated as CAWSVLAGGVDTQYF.